The clone carrying this T cell receptor beta chain was detected only once. CDR1 and CDR2 from the germline V gene are SGDLS and YYNGEE. The CDR3 loop spans 16 amino acids. V shed 0 bases, J shed 0 bases, and the junction held 3 bases outside the gene matches. This sample was taken from a study of control samples from healthy donors and cancer patients. Measured with immunoSEQ multiplex PCR; TCRdb has only the in-frame clones, and not every one. The sample shows around 140,000 clones, 85% to 95% of them seen only once. This rearrangement joins TRBV9 to TRBJ2-3; 8 bases agree with TRBD2. Sequencing was done on a sample of blood. This TCR was recovered from a man between 35 and 55 years old in good health. CDR3 nucleotides: TGTGCCAGCAGCGTAGAAACTAGCGGTAGCACAGATACGCAGTATTTT. Translated: CASSVETSGSTDTQYF.